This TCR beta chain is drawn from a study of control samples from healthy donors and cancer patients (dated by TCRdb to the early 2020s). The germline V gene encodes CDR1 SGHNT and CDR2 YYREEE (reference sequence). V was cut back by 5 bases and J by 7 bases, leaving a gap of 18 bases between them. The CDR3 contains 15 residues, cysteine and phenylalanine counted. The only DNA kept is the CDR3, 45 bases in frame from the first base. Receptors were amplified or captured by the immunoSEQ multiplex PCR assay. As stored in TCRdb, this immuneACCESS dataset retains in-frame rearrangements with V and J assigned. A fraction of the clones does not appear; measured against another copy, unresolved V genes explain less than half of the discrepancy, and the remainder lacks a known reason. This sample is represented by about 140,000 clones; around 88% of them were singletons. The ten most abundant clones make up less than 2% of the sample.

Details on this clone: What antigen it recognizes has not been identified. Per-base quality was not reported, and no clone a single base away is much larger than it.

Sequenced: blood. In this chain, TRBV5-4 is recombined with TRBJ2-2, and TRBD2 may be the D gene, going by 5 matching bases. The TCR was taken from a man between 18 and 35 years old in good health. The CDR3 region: CASRTPDSGDGELFF. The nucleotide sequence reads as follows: TGTGCCAGCAGGACCCCTGATTCCGGGGACGGGGAGCTGTTTTTT. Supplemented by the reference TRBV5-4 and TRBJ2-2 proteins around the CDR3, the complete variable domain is ETGVTQSPTHLIKTRGQQVTLRCSSQSGHNTVSWYQQALGQGPQFIFQYYREEENGRGNFPPRFSGLQFPNYSSELNVNALELDDSALYLCASRTPDSGDGELFFGEGSRLTVL.